Sequencing of this T cell receptor (beta chain) was carried out in a study of T cell responses to AZD1222 COVID-19 vaccine. Study results and caveats: Two doses of AZD1222 preceded a rise in Spike-specific TCR breadth and depth.

V gave up 5 bases and J gave up 3 bases; unmatched junction bases: 4. CDR1 is MDHEN, CDR2 SYDVKM, per germline. CDR3 length: 15 residues. Points on this clone: What it binds is not known.

Only in-frame clones appear in the TCRdb table, and some are missing; sequencing was by immunoSEQ multiplex PCR. The table lists roughly 120,000 clones, around 90% of them singletons. This clonotype was sampled from an adult in good health. The sample here was peripheral blood, taken on day 0 of MenACWY control vaccination. The chain carries TRBV28 and TRBJ2-7, with 13 bases aligning to TRBD2. CDR3 bases: TGTGCCAGCAGTCCGACTAGCGGGGGGAGCTACGAGCAGTACTTC. Translating gives CASSPTSGGSYEQYF. The complete variable domain, with remaining parts taken from reference TRBV28 and TRBJ2-7, reads DVKVTQSSRYLVKRTGEKVFLECVQDMDHENMFWYRQDPGLGLRLIYFSYDVKMKEKGDIPEGYSVSREKKERFSLILESASTNQTSMYLCASSPTSGGSYEQYFGPGTRLTVT.